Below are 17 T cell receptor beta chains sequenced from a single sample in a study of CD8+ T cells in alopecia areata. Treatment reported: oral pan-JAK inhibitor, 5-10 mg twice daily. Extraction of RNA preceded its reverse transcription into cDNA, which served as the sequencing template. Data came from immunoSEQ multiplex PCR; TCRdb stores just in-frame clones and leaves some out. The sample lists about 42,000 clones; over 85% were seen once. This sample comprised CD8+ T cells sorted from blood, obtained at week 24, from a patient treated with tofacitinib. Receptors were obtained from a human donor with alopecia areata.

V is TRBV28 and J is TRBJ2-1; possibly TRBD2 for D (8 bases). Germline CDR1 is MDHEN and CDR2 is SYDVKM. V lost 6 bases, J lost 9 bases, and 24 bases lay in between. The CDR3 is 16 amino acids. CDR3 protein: CASSPLQGRGAGEQFF. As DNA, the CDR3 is TGTGCCAGCAGCCCCTTACAGGGGCGGGGGGCCGGTGAGCAGTTCTTC.

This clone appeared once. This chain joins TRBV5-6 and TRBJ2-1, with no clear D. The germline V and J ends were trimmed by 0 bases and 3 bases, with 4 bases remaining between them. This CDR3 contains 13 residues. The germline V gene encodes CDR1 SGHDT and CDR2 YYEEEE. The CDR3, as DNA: TGTGCCAGCAGCTTGGACAGCTACAATGAGCAGTTCTTC. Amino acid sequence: CASSLDSYNEQFF.

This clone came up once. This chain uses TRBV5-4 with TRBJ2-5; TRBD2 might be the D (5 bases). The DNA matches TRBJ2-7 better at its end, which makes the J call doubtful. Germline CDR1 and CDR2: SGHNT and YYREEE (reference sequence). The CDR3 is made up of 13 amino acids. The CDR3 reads CASSPIPGNEQYF. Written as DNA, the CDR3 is TGTGCCAGCAGCCCCATTCCGGGGAACGAGCAGTACTTC.

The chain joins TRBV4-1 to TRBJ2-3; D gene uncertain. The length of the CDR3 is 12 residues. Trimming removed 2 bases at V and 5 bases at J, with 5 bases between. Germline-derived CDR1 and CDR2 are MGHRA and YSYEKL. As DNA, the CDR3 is TGCGCCAGCAGCCAAAGTATAGATACGCAGTATTTT. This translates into CASSQSIDTQYF.

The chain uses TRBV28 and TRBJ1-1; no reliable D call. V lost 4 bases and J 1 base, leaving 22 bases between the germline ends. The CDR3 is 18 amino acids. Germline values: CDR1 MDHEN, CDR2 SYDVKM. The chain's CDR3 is CASSSNPLIHGPNTEAFF. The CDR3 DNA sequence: TGTGCCAGCAGTTCAAACCCCCTAATTCACGGACCGAACACTGAAGCTTTCTTT.

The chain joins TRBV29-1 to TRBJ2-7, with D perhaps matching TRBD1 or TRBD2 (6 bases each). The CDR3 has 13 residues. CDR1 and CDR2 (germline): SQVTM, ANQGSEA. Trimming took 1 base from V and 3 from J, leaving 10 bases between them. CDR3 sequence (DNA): TGCAGCGTTGAAGGAGGGGGGAACTACGAGCAGTACTTC. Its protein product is CSVEGGGNYEQYF.

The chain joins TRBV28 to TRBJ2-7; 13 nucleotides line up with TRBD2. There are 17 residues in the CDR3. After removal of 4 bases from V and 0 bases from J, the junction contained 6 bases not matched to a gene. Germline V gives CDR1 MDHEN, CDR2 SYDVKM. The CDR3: CASSSIRLAGGSYEQYF. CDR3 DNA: TGTGCCAGCAGTTCGATTCGACTAGCGGGGGGCTCCTACGAGCAGTACTTC.

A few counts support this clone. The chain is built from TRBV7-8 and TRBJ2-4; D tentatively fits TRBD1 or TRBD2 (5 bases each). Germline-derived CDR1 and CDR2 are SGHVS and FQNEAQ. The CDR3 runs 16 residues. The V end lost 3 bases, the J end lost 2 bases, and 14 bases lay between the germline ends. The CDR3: CASSLGVGETKNIQYF. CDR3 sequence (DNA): TGTGCCAGCAGCTTGGGGGTGGGGGAGACCAAAAACATTCAGTACTTC.

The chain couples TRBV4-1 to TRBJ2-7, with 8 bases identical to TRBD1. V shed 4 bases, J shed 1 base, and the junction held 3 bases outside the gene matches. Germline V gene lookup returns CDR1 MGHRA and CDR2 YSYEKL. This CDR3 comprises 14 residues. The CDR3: CASSPQGVSYEQYF. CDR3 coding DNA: TGCGCCAGCAGCCCACAGGGGGTATCCTACGAGCAGTACTTC.

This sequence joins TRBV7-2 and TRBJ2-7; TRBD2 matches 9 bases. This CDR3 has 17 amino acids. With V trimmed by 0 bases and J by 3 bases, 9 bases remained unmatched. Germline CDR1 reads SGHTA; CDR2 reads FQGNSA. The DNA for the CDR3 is TGTGCCAGCAGCTTAGCTCCAGCGGGGGGCCTATTCTACGAGCAGTACTTC. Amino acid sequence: CASSLAPAGGLFYEQYF.

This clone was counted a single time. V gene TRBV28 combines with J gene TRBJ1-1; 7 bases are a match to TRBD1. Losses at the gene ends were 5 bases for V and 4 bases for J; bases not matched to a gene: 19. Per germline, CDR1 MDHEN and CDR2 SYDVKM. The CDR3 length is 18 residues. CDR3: CASSPPPVRDRGITEAFF. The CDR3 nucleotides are TGTGCCAGCAGTCCACCCCCGGTGAGGGACAGAGGGATCACTGAAGCTTTCTTT.

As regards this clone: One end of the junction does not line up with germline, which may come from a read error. Here the CDR3 reads CNVEEGILEQFF. DNA for the CDR3: TGCAACGTTGAAGAGGGGATTCTCGAGCAGTTCTTC. The genes are TRBV29-1 and TRBJ2-1; possibly TRBD1 or TRBD2 for D (5 bases each). CDR1 and CDR2 (germline): SQVTM, ANQGSEA. This CDR3 spans 12 amino acids.

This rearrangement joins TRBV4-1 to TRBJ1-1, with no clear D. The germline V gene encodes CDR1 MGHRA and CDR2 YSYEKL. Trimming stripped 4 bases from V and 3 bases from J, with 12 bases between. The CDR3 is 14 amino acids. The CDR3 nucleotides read TGCGCCAGCAGCCCGTACTCTGGACACACTGAAGCTTTCTTT. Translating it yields CASSPYSGHTEAFF.

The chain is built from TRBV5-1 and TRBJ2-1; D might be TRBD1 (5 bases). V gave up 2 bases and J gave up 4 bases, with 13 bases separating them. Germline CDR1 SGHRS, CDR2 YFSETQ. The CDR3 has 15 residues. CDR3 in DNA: TGCGCCAGCAGCTTTGGAGACAGAGCGTACAATGAGCAGTTCTTC. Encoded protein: CASSFGDRAYNEQFF.

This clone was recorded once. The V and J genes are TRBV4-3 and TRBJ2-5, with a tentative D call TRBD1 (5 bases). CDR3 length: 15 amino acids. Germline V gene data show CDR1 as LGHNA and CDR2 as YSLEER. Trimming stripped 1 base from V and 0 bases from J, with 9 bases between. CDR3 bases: TGCGCCAGCAGCCAAGGACAGTTTGACCAAGAGACCCAGTACTTC. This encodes CASSQGQFDQETQYF.

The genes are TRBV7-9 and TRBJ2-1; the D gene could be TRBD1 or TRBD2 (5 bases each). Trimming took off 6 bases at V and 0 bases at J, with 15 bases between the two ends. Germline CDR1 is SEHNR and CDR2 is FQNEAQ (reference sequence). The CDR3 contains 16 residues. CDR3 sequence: CASRDNKGSSYNEQFF. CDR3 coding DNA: TGTGCCAGCAGGGATAACAAGGGGAGCTCCTACAATGAGCAGTTCTTC.

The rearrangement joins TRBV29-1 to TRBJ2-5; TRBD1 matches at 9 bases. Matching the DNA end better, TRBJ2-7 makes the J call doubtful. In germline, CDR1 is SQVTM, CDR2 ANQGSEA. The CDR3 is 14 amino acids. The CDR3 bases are TGCAGCGTTGAAATCCGGGACAGGGATCACGAGCAGTACTTC. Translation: CSVEIRDRDHEQYF.